A single sample gave rise to the 29 T cell receptor beta chains below, sequenced in a study of CD8+ T cells in alopecia areata. RNA was isolated and reverse transcribed to cDNA, the sequencing template. Profiled with immunoSEQ multiplex PCR; TCRdb holds only in-frame clones, not every one. The sample lists 170,000 or so clones, more than 60% occurring once. The sequencing used CD4+ T cells sorted from blood, collected at week 0. These receptors originate from a human donor with alopecia areata.

The rearrangement links TRBV5-1 to TRBJ1-5; weak D call: TRBD1 (6 bases). Germline V gives CDR1 SGHRS, CDR2 YFSETQ. V lost 2 bases to trimming and J lost 1 base, with 10 bases between them. This CDR3 contains 15 residues. The CDR3 reads CASSFGTSSNQPQHF. The CDR3 DNA follows: TGCGCCAGCAGCTTTGGGACATCGAGCAATCAGCCCCAGCATTTT.

This clone was found a few times. The V call is TRBV2, the J call TRBJ2-1, with D possibly matching TRBD2 (7 bases). Germline CDR1 is SNHLY and CDR2 is FYNNEI. V gave up 2 bases and J gave up 9 bases, with 20 bases separating them. The CDR3 consists of 16 residues. The CDR3 reads CASSERLRGLTSEQFF. DNA of the CDR3: TGTGCCAGCAGTGAACGGTTGCGGGGGCTAACAAGTGAGCAGTTCTTC.

The chain links TRBV7-2 to TRBJ2-7; D is uncertain. CDR3 size: 13 residues. The V end was cut by 5 bases, the J end by 6 bases, with 14 bases between. Germline CDR1 and CDR2: SGHTA and FQGNSA. CDR3 sequence (DNA): TGTGCCAGCAGCCAAGACTGGGTGACCGAGCAGTACTTC. This gives the protein CASSQDWVTEQYF.

The rearrangement uses TRBV30 and TRBJ2-7; D call uncertain. V was clipped by 0 bases and J by 7 bases, with 16 bases between them. The length of the CDR3 is 14 residues. Looked up from germline, CDR1 is GTSNPN and CDR2 is SVGIG (reference sequence). The CDR3 nucleotides read TGTGCCTGGAGTGTCATGGCAGGAGTAGGGGAGCAGTACTTC. Residues: CAWSVMAGVGEQYF. Full variable domain (missing parts from reference TRBV30 and TRBJ2-7): SQTIHQWPATLVQPVGSPLSLECTVEGTSNPNLYWYRQAAGRGLQLLFYSVGIGQISSEVPQNLSASRPQDRQFILSSKKLLLSDSGFYLCAWSVMAGVGEQYFGPGTRLTVT.

The table lists this clone with a few counts. The rearrangement links TRBV11-2 to TRBJ2-2; 9 nucleotides align to TRBD1. The CDR3 length is 18 residues. Trimming cost V 5 bases and J 4 bases; bases outside gene matches: 14. CDR1 is SGHAT and CDR2 is FQNNGV in the germline V gene. The CDR3 DNA follows: TGTGCCAGCAGCCTAAGATACCGGGACAGGGATTTCACCGGGGAGCTGTTTTTT. Translation: CASSLRYRDRDFTGELFF.

The gene calls are TRBV25-1 and TRBJ1-4; TRBD1 agrees at 8 bases. V gave up 1 base and J gave up 6 bases; unmatched junction bases: 4. The CDR3 consists of 15 residues. Germline CDR1 is MGHDK and CDR2 is SYGVNS. This CDR3 reads CASSEFAGGYEKLFF. For the CDR3, the DNA is TGTGCCAGCAGTGAATTCGCAGGGGGCTATGAAAAACTGTTTTTT.

The V and J genes are TRBV15 and TRBJ1-6, with TRBD1 matching over 7 bases. J gave up 10 bases and V 1 base, and 13 bases lay outside the gene matches. The CDR3 is made up of 17 amino acids. Germline V gene sequence: CDR1 LNHNV, CDR2 YYDKDF (reference sequence). In nucleotides, the CDR3 is TGTGCCACCAGCAGAGGGCAGGGGGTTGCCGAAAGGTCACCCCTCCACTTT. Protein product: CATSRGQGVAERSPLHF.

This clone was counted a few times. The V call is TRBV27, the J call TRBJ2-7; D tentatively reads TRBD1 or TRBD2 (6 bases each). The CDR3 totals 15 residues. Trimming removed 6 bases from V and 1 base from J, with 16 bases in between. The V gene's germline CDR1 is MNHEY and CDR2 SMNVEV (reference sequence). CDR3 in DNA: TGTGCCAGCAGCATAACAGGGAGGTGGTCCTACGAGCAGTACTTC. Amino acid sequence: CASSITGRWSYEQYF.

As regards this clone: This sample also contains other DNA sequences that code for the same CDR3. V gene TRBV2 combines with J gene TRBJ2-5, with D unresolved. In germline, CDR1 is SNHLY, CDR2 FYNNEI. The V gene lost 6 bases and the J gene lost 5 bases, with 7 bases spanning the gap. The CDR3 is 11 residues long. The DNA for the CDR3 is TGTGCCAGCAGACTGAGGGAGACCCAGTACTTC. Its protein is CASRLRETQYF.

This sequence joins TRBV30 and TRBJ1-1; D is uncertain. This CDR3 has 14 residues. From germline, CDR1 is GTSNPN and CDR2 SVGIG (reference sequence). V lost 0 bases and J lost 3, with 11 bases in between. CDR3 sequence: CAWSVGTVDTEAFF. As DNA, the CDR3 is TGTGCCTGGAGTGTAGGCACCGTGGACACTGAAGCTTTCTTT.

This clone was recorded a few times. DNA for the CDR3: TGTGCCAGCACAGTTAACACTGAAGCTTTCTTT. It specifies CASTVNTEAFF. The V and J genes are TRBV18 and TRBJ1-1; D is unresolved. This CDR3 region has 11 residues. Between the trimmed V and J ends, which lost 8 bases and 2 bases, there was a span of 6 bases. Germline-derived CDR1 and CDR2 are KGHSH and LQKENI. Based on the CDR3 plus reference TRBV18 and TRBJ1-1, the full variable domain is NAGVMQNPRHLVRRRGQEARLRCSPMKGHSHVYWYRQLPEEGLKFMVYLQKENIIDESGMPKERFSAEFPKEGPSILRIQQVVRGDSAAYFCASTVNTEAFFGQGTRLTVV.

The V and J genes are TRBV25-1 and TRBJ2-7; D is possibly TRBD1 or TRBD2 (5 bases each). The germline V gene has CDR1 MGHDK and CDR2 SYGVNS. The CDR3 has 14 residues. Deletions cut 8 bases from V and 3 bases from J, with 17 bases between. The CDR3 nucleotides are TGTGCCAGCGCCCGGGACGGAGGCAACTACGAGCAGTACTTC. Encoded protein: CASARDGGNYEQYF.

The rearrangement links TRBV6-6 to TRBJ2-7; D is possibly TRBD1 (6 bases). V was pared by 6 bases and J by 1 base, with 7 bases between. CDR3 length: 12 amino acids. Looked up from germline, CDR1 is MNHNY and CDR2 is SVGAGI (reference sequence). The CDR3 DNA reads TGTGCCAGCAGCGGACAGTCCTACGAGCAGTACTTC. Amino acid sequence: CASSGQSYEQYF.

This clone has only one observation. V usage is TRBV7-3 and J usage is TRBJ2-5, with D possibly TRBD2 on 6 matching bases. With 2 bases removed from V and 4 bases from J, the gap between germline ends came to 14 bases. The CDR3 is 15 residues long. Looked up from germline, CDR1 is SGHTA and CDR2 is FQGTGA. The DNA of the CDR3 is TGTGCCAGCAGCTTATCCGGGGCAGCGGGAGAGACCCAGTACTTC. Its protein is CASSLSGAAGETQYF. Variable domain in full (rest from reference TRBV7-3 and TRBJ2-5): GAGVSQTPSNKVTEKGKYVELRCDPISGHTALYWYRQSLGQGPEFLIYFQGTGAADDSGLPNDRFFAVRPEGSVSTLKIQRTERGDSAVYLCASSLSGAAGETQYFGPGTRLLVL.

V and J are TRBV30 and TRBJ1-6; D gene ambiguous. Trimming stripped 0 bases from V and 7 bases from J, with 13 bases between. Germline V lookup: CDR1 GTSNPN, CDR2 SVGIG (reference sequence). CDR3 length equals 15 residues. The CDR3 loop is CAWSVLGIGNSPLHF. The CDR3 coding sequence is TGTGCCTGGAGTGTATTGGGAATTGGCAATTCACCCCTCCACTTT.

The sample holds a few counts of this clone. CDR3 region: CASSRQVDEQYF. The DNA of the CDR3 is TGTGCCAGCAGCAGACAGGTGGACGAGCAGTACTTC. J is TRBJ2-7 and V is TRBV7-2, with D possibly matching TRBD1 (6 bases). Germline loops: CDR1 SGHTA, CDR2 FQGNSA. V was trimmed by 5 bases and J by 5 bases, leaving 10 bases between them. The CDR3 is made up of 12 amino acids.

This clone was observed a few times. The rearrangement links TRBV5-1 to TRBJ1-2; D is unresolved. CDR3 length: 12 residues. Trimming stripped 0 bases from V and 2 bases from J, with 2 bases between. The germline CDR1 and CDR2 sequences are SGHRS and YFSETQ. CDR3 nucleotide sequence: TGCGCCAGCAGCTTGGAGAACTATGGCTACACCTTC. It translates to CASSLENYGYTF.

At least ten counts were recorded for this clone. The chain couples TRBV7-2 to TRBJ2-2; D not certain. The CDR3 loop spans 13 amino acids. V lost 1 base, J lost 3 bases, and 3 bases lay in between. Germline CDR1 and CDR2: SGHTA and FQGNSA. The CDR3: CASSLGYTGELFF. The CDR3 DNA is TGTGCCAGCAGCTTAGGCTACACCGGGGAGCTGTTTTTT.

In this sample, this clone turned up a few times. The chain is built from TRBV29-1 and TRBJ1-2; TRBD1 aligns across 8 bases. Germline-derived CDR1 and CDR2 are SQVTM and ANQGSEA. CDR3 length: 10 residues. The J segment lost 8 bases and the V segment lost 6 bases, leaving 2 bases of the junction unmatched. The CDR3 spells CSVTGEGYTF. CDR3 nucleotide sequence: TGCAGCGTGACAGGGGAGGGCTACACCTTC.

In regard to this clone: Other DNA sequences in the same sample also yield this CDR3. This chain connects TRBV5-6 to TRBJ1-5, with D uncertain. Germline CDR1 SGHDT, CDR2 YYEEEE. Trimming took off 2 bases at V and 3 bases at J, with 3 bases between the two ends. The CDR3 extends over 12 amino acids. CDR3 protein: CASSLANQPQHF. CDR3 DNA sequence: TGTGCCAGCAGCTTAGCCAATCAGCCCCAGCATTTT.

This clone has a handful of counts. The chain joins TRBV6-6 to TRBJ1-5; TRBD1 aligns across 8 bases. The CDR3 spans 15 residues. Germline lookup yields CDR1 MNHNY and CDR2 SVGAGI (reference sequence). Trimming removed 6 bases from V and 6 bases from J; junction bases left unmatched: 10. The CDR3 DNA reads as TGTGCCAGCAGCCAACGGACAGGGTCAGGTCAGCCCCAGCATTTT. Amino acid sequence: CASSQRTGSGQPQHF.

The chain carries TRBV29-1 and TRBJ2-3, with 7 bases lining up with TRBD2. The CDR3 is 14 residues long. V shed 6 bases, J shed 0 bases, and the junction held 6 bases outside the gene matches. Germline V gene sequence: CDR1 SQVTM, CDR2 ANQGSEA. The CDR3 loop reads CSVPREGSTDTQYF. In DNA form, the CDR3 reads TGCAGCGTCCCAAGGGAGGGCAGCACAGATACGCAGTATTTT.

This chain connects TRBV29-1 to TRBJ1-4; D remains ambiguous. Germline CDR1 reads SQVTM; CDR2 reads ANQGSEA. The CDR3 runs to 12 residues. Deletions cut 4 bases from V and 6 bases from J, with 9 bases between. DNA of the CDR3: TGCAGCGTTGTCCTGGTTGATGAAAAACTGTTTTTT. Translated: CSVVLVDEKLFF.

V is TRBV11-1 and J is TRBJ2-3; D may correspond to TRBD1 or TRBD2 (5 bases each). The germline V gene encodes CDR1 SGHAT and CDR2 FQDESV (reference sequence). V lost 5 bases, J lost 10 bases, and 19 bases lay in between. The CDR3 has 14 amino acids. The CDR3 sequence: CASSRSRDHTAQYF. The DNA for the CDR3 is TGTGCCAGCAGCCGATCTCGGGACCACACTGCGCAGTATTTT.

This clone was found a few times. J is TRBJ1-2 and V is TRBV27; D not certain. With 3 bases removed from V and 5 bases from J, the gap between germline ends came to 16 bases. This CDR3 has 15 residues. Germline-derived CDR1 and CDR2 are MNHEY and SMNVEV (reference sequence). For the CDR3, the DNA is TGTGCCAGCAGTTTTACAGCAAGGAGGGCTTATGGCTACACCTTC. It yields the protein CASSFTARRAYGYTF.

The V call is TRBV6-5, the J call TRBJ1-2; no clear D. The CDR3 extends over 11 amino acids. The germline V gene has CDR1 MNHEY and CDR2 SVGAGI. V shed 6 bases and J shed 8 bases, with 10 bases lying between them. CDR3 nucleotide sequence: TGTGCCAGCAGATCTGGGTGGGGCTACACCTTC. Protein: CASRSGWGYTF.

This chain joins TRBV6-5 and TRBJ1-6; D perhaps matches TRBD1 (6 bases). The CDR3 sequence is 14 residues long. The V gene's germline CDR1 is MNHEY and CDR2 SVGAGI. The germline V and J ends were trimmed by 6 bases and 6 bases, with 12 bases remaining between them. CDR3 sequence: CASRDRTVNSPLHF. The DNA of the CDR3 is TGTGCCAGCAGAGACCGGACAGTTAATTCACCCCTCCACTTT.

The gene calls are TRBV20-1 and TRBJ2-7; a weak D match, TRBD1 (6 bases). Trimming left V 7 bases short and J 6 bases short, with 13 bases between. CDR1 is DFQATT, CDR2 SNEGSKA, per germline (reference sequence). This CDR3 has 11 amino acids. In DNA, the CDR3 is TGCAGTGGGAACAGGGAAGGCGAGCAGTACTTC. It specifies CSGNREGEQYF.

Comment on this clone: The sample carries other DNA sequences with the same CDR3. The chain combines TRBV29-1 with TRBJ2-1; D unclear. CDR1 and CDR2 from the germline V gene are SQVTM and ANQGSEA. This CDR3 is built from 11 residues. V lost 0 bases and J 10 bases, leaving 7 bases between the germline ends. The CDR3 bases are TGCAGCGTTGAAGATCGGAACGAGCAGTTCTTC. As protein: CSVEDRNEQFF.